A selection of T cell receptor beta chains follows, all from one sample in a study of blood T cell repertoires in COVID-19. Profiling relied on immunoSEQ multiplex PCR, and the TCRdb table lists in-frame clones only, not all of them. This table holds over 150,000 clones, approximately 86% found once. The sample consisted of peripheral blood. All receptors come from a man in his sixties with COVID-19, enrolled during active disease. CDR3s include the opening cysteine and the closing phenylalanine or tryptophan. The D gene is left open where the match is weak. Only part of the rows carry a size: once, few, many, or a class if the clone is expanded.

d_call	v_call	clone_size	j_call	cdr3_nt	cdr3_aa
TRBD1	TRBV11-2	.	TRBJ2-2	TGTGCCAGCAGCACCTACCGGGACAGAACTCGAACCGGGGAGCTGTTTTTT	CASSTYRDRTRTGELFF
TRBD2	TRBV7-9	.	TRBJ2-7	TGTGCCAGCGCCCGGTCGGGAGGGGGGCTGGGTGAGCAGTACTTC	CASARSGGGLGEQYF
TRBD1	TRBV24-1	.	TRBJ1-5	TGTGCCACCAGTGATAGACAGGGGGCAGGTAGCAATCAGCCCCAGCATTTT	CATSDRQGAGSNQPQHF
.	TRBV7-3	.	TRBJ2-1	TGTGCCAGCAGCTTGGACGGGGGGCCTTACAATGAGCAGTTCTTC	CASSLDGGPYNEQFF
TRBD1	TRBV18	.	TRBJ1-1	TGTGCCAGCTCTTCGGGACAGGGAACGAACACTGAAGCTTTCTTT	CASSSGQGTNTEAFF
.	TRBV9	.	TRBJ1-4	TGTGCCAGCAGCCGAGGGTGGCAGGAAAATGAAAAACTGTTTTTT	CASSRGWQENEKLFF
.	TRBV2	once	TRBJ2-2	TGTGCCAGCAGTGACGAGCATACCAACACCGGGGAGCTGTTTTTT	CASSDEHTNTGELFF
.	TRBV29-1	.	TRBJ1-1	TGCAGCGCCGGGGAACGGGGCACTGAAGCTTTCTTT	CSAGERGTEAFF
.	TRBV3-1/TRBV3-2	.	TRBJ1-6	TGTGCCAGCAGCCAAGCCTTAGGGGTAGGCGCATCCTATAATTCACCCCTCTACTTT	CASSQALGVGASYNSPLYF
.	TRBV18	.	TRBJ1-5	TGTGCCAGCTCACCAGGACTTACGGGAGGACAGCCCCAGCATTTT	CASSPGLTGGQPQHF